Given below is one T cell receptor (beta chain) in context. Its binding antigen is unknown. The sample holds no much larger clone one base away, and base qualities are not on file. TCR cDNA was synthesized by 5'RACE template switching, which introduced a universal primer site and unique molecular identifiers. cDNA synthesis was primed from both the TCR alpha and TCR beta constant segments. Library amplification involved two PCR steps, and the second step added sample barcodes and sequencing adapters. Sequencing of libraries was done on Illumina HiSeq 2500 (2x100 bp) or NovaSeq (2x150 bp). As for the original processing: Demultiplexing of reads and collapsing into UMI consensus sequences were performed with MIGEC, and V(D)J alignment was carried out with MiXCR. Clonotypes responding to the vaccine were identified with edgeR on replicate PBMC samples, with the criteria of FDR below 0.01 and a log2 fold change above 5 up to day 15. CD4 or CD8 identity was assigned to each bulk clonotype according to whether the clonotype was present at higher abundance in the sequenced CD4 repertoire or the sequenced CD8 repertoire. TCRdb reanalyzed the raw reads on its own, using fastp at Q25 for trimming and MiXCR for clone calling, and kept in-frame beta chains. Each entry is one CDR3 protein sequence, shown with its most common DNA and genes. The V and J calls and clone size come from TCRdb's table, not from the authors' own analysis. A total of some 560,000 distinct CDR3 sequences appear in this sample, around 17% of them only once. The ten largest clones take up around 15% of the sample.

These data are taken from a study of T cells after yellow fever vaccination (dated by TCRdb to between 2018 and 2021). Describing the broader study: Libraries from fractions with low cell numbers were prepared with the SMART-Seq v4 Ultra Low Input RNA kit. To follow T-cell clones before and after both primary and booster YFV17D yellow fever vaccination, bulk TCR alpha and beta repertoires underwent longitudinal sequencing. Two healthy male donors, one aged 18 to 30 and one aged 30 to 40 years, made up the cohort. Blood was drawn at multiple timepoints before and after primary and secondary immunization, with bulk PBMC replicates and cell subsets isolated.

V and J lose 0 bases and 4 bases, and a span of 10 bases separates them. The CDR3 measures 14 amino acids from cysteine to phenylalanine. This entry keeps only the CDR3 DNA: 42 bases, framed from base 1. The CDR1 and CDR2 encoded by the germline V gene are SGHDT and YYEEEE. Broader findings and caveats from the paper: After the booster, most of the clones that had expanded following primary vaccination were detected again (just under 97% of CD4 and around 90% of CD8), which suggests that memory was broadly maintained. A small fraction of clonotypes showed up in both the CD4 and CD8 compartments, probably as a result of convergent recombination. Only a couple of donors were included in the study, so the extent to which the findings can be generalized is limited. The secondary T-cell response was weaker than the primary response but faster, peaking on day 5 instead of day 15. Computational filtering was required because FACS-sorted repertoires could contain abundant contaminating clonotypes from the bulk population.

The treatment or condition label on this specimen signifies: live attenuated yellow fever vaccine strain. At each blood-draw timepoint, two biological replicates of bulk PBMCs were collected. PBMCs were isolated from peripheral blood using a standard Ficoll-Paque protocol. TriZol was used to extract RNA from bulk PBMCs, CD4 and CD8 fractions, and dextramer-positive and dextramer-negative fractions. This clonotype originated in a man aged 18-30 years who received the YFV17D yellow fever vaccine. The sequences come from PBMCs, collected about 5 days after the first yellow fever vaccination. The chain is encoded by TRBV5-6 joined to TRBJ1-2; the D gene cannot be named for sure. The DNA sequence reads TGTGCCAGCAGCTTGGCAAGAGGGCTCTATGGCTACACCTTC. Its coded protein is CASSLARGLYGYTF. The full variable domain, completed from the reference TRBV5-6 and TRBJ1-2 proteins outside the CDR3, reads DAGVTQSPTHLIKTRGQQVTLRCSPKSGHDTVSWYQQALGQGPQFIFQYYEEEERQRGNFPDRFSGHQFPNYSSELNVNALLLGDSALYLCASSLARGLYGYTFGSGTRLTVV.